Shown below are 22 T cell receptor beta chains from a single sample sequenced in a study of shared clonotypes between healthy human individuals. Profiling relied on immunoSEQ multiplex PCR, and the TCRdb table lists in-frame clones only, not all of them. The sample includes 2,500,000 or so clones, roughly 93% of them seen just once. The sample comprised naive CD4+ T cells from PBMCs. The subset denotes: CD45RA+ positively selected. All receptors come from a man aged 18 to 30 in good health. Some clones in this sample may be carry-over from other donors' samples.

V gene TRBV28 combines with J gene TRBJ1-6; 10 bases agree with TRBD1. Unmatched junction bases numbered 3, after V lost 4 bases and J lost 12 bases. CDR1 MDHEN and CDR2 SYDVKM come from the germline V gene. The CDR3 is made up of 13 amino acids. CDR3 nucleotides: TGTGCCAGCAGTTCGAGGGACAGGGGACCCCTCCACTTT. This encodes CASSSRDRGPLHF.

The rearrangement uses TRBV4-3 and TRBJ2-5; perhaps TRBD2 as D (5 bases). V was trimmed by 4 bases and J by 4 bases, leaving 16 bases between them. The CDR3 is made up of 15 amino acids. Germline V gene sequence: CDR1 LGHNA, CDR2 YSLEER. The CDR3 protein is CASSPSGRVRETQYF. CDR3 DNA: TGCGCCAGCAGCCCCAGCGGACGGGTTCGAGAGACCCAGTACTTC.

The CDR3 reads CASSRSRAGGPQYF. The CDR3 DNA sequence: TGTGCCAGCAGTCGCAGTAGGGCGGGAGGACCCCAGTACTTC. The chain is built from TRBV6-5 and TRBJ2-5, with 8 bases lining up with TRBD2. V lost 5 bases, J lost 9 bases, and 11 bases stayed unmatched. The CDR3 is 14 amino acids. The germline CDR1 and CDR2 sequences are MNHEY and SVGAGI.

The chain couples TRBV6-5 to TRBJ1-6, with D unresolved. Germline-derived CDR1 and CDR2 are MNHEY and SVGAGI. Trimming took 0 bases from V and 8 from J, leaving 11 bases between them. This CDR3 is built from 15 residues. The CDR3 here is CASSYSTGSDSPLHF. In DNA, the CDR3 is TGTGCCAGCAGTTACTCGACGGGTAGTGATTCACCCCTCCACTTT.

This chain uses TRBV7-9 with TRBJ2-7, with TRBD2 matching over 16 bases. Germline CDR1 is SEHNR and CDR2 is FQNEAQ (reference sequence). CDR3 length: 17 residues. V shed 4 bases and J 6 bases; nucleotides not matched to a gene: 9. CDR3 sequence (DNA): TGTGCCAGCAGCTCAGGGACTAGCGGGAGGGCCTCAGGCGAGCAGTACTTC. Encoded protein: CASSSGTSGRASGEQYF.

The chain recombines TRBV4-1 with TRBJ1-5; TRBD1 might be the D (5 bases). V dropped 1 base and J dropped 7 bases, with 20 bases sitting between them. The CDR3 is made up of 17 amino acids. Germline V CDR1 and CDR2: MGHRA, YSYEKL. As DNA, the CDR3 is TGCGCCAGCAGCCAAGGACAGTGGGCGGATTCAGTCCAGCCCCAGCATTTT. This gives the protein CASSQGQWADSVQPQHF.

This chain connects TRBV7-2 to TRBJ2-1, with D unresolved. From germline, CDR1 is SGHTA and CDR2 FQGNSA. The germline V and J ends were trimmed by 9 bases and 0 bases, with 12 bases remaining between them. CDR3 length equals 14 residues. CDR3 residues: CASNSANSYNEQFF. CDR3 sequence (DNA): TGTGCCAGTAACAGCGCTAACTCCTACAATGAGCAGTTCTTC. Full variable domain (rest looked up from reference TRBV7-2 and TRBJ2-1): GAGVSQSPSNKVTEKGKDVELRCDPISGHTALYWYRQSLGQGLEFLIYFQGNSAPDKSGLPSDRFSAERTGGSVSTLTIQRTQQEDSAVYLCASNSANSYNEQFFGPGTRLTVL.

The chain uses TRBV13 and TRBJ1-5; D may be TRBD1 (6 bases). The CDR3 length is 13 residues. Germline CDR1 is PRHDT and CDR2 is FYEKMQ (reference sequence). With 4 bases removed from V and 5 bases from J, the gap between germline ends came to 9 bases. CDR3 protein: CASSSGVHQPQHF. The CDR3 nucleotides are TGTGCCAGCAGCTCAGGGGTCCATCAGCCCCAGCATTTT. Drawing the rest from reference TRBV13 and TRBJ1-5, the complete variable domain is AAGVIQSPRHLIKEKRETATLKCYPIPRHDTVYWYQQGPGQDPQFLISFYEKMQSDKGSIPDRFSAQQFSDYHSELNMSSLELGDSALYFCASSSGVHQPQHFGDGTRLSIL.

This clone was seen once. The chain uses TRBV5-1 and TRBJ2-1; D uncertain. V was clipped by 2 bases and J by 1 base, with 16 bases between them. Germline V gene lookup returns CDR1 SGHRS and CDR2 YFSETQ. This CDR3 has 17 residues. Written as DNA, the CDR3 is TGCGCCAGCAGCTTCGGGCCGCCTTCCCTTTCCTACAATGAGCAGTTCTTC. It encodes CASSFGPPSLSYNEQFF. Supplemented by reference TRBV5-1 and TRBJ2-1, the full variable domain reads KAGVTQTPRYLIKTRGQQVTLSCSPISGHRSVSWYQQTPGQGLQFLFEYFSETQRNKGNFPGRFSGRQFSNSRSEMNVSTLELGDSALYLCASSFGPPSLSYNEQFFGPGTRLTVL.

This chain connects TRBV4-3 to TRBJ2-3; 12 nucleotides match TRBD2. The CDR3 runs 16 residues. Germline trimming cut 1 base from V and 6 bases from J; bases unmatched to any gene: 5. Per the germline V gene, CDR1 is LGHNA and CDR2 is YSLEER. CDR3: CASSQVLAGGRDTQYF. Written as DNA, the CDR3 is TGCGCCAGCAGCCAAGTTCTAGCGGGAGGGAGGGATACGCAGTATTTT.

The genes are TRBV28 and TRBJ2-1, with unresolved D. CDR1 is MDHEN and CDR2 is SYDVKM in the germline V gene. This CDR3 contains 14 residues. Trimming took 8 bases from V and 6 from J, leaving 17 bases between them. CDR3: CASRPVPSTNEQFF. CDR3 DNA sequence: TGTGCCAGCCGACCGGTCCCCAGTACCAATGAGCAGTTCTTC. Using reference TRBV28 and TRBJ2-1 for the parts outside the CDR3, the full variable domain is DVKVTQSSRYLVKRTGEKVFLECVQDMDHENMFWYRQDPGLGLRLIYFSYDVKMKEKGDIPEGYSVSREKKERFSLILESASTNQTSMYLCASRPVPSTNEQFFGPGTRLTVL.

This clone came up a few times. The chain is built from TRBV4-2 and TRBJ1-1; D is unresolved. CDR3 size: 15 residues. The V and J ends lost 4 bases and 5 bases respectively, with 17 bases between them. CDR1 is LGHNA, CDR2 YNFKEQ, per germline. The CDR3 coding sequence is TGTGCCAGCAGCCTTAAAGAAGGAGTGGGAACTGAAGCTTTCTTT. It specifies CASSLKEGVGTEAFF.

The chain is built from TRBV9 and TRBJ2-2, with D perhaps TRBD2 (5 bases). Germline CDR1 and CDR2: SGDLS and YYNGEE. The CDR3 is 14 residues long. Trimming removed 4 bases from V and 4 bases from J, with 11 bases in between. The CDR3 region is CASSLDRGTGELFF. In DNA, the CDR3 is TGTGCCAGCAGCTTGGACCGGGGCACCGGGGAGCTGTTTTTT.

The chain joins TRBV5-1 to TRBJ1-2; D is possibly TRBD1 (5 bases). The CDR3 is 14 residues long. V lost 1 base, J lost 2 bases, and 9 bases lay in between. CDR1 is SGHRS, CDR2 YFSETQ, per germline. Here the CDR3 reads CASSLTGGNYGYTF. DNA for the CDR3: TGCGCCAGCAGCTTGACAGGTGGGAACTATGGCTACACCTTC.

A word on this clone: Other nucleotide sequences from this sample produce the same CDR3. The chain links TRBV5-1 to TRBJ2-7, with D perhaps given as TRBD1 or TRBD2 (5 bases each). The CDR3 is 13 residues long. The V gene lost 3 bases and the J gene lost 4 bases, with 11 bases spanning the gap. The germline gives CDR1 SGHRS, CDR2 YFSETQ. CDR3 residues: CASSWTGTYEQYF. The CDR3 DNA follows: TGCGCCAGCAGCTGGACGGGGACGTACGAGCAGTACTTC. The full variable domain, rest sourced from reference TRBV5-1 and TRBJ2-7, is KAGVTQTPRYLIKTRGQQVTLSCSPISGHRSVSWYQQTPGQGLQFLFEYFSETQRNKGNFPGRFSGRQFSNSRSEMNVSTLELGDSALYLCASSWTGTYEQYFGPGTRLTVT.

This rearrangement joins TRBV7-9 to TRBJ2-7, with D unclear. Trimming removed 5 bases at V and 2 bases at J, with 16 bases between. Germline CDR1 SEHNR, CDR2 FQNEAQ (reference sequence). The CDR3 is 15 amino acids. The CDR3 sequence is CASSDKRKAAYEQYF. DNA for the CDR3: TGTGCCAGCAGCGATAAACGCAAGGCAGCCTACGAGCAGTACTTC.

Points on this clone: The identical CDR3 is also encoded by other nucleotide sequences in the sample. The CDR3 sequence: CASSLRRTGAYEQYF. The CDR3 DNA follows: TGTGCCAGCAGCTTACGGAGGACAGGGGCCTACGAGCAGTACTTC. This chain connects TRBV7-2 to TRBJ2-7, with 9 bases fitting TRBD1. Germline values: CDR1 SGHTA, CDR2 FQGNSA. V gave up 2 bases and J gave up 2 bases; unmatched junction bases: 4. This CDR3 is built from 15 residues.

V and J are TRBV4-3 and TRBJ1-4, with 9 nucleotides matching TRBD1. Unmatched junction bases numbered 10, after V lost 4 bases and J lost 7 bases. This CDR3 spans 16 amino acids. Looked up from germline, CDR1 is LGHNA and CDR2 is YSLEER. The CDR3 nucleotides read TGCGCCAGCAGCCTGGGGACCGGGACAGGGTTTGAAAAACTGTTTTTT. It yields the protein CASSLGTGTGFEKLFF.

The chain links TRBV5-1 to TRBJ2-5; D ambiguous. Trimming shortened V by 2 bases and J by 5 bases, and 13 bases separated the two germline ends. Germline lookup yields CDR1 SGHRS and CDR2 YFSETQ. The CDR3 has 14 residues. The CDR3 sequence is CASSLLTLGETQYF. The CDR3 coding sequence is TGCGCCAGCAGCTTATTAACATTGGGGGAGACCCAGTACTTC. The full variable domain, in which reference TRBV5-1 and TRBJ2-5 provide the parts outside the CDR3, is KAGVTQTPRYLIKTRGQQVTLSCSPISGHRSVSWYQQTPGQGLQFLFEYFSETQRNKGNFPGRFSGRQFSNSRSEMNVSTLELGDSALYLCASSLLTLGETQYFGPGTRLLVL.

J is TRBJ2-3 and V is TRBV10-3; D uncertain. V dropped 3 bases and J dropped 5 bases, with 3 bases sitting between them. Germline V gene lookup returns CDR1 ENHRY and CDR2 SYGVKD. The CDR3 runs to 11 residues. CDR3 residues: CAISDLDTQYF. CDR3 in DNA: TGTGCCATCAGTGATTTAGATACGCAGTATTTT.

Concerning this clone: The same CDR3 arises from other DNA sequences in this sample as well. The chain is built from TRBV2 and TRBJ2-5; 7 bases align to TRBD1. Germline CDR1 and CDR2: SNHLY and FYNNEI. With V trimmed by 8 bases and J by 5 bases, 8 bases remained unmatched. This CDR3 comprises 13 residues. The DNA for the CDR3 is TGTGCCAGCTCTGACAGGGCTCGGGAGACCCAGTACTTC. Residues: CASSDRARETQYF.

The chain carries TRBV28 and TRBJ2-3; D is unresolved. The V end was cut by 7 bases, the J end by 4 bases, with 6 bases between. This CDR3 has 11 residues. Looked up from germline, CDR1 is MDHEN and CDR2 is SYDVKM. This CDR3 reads CASTSADTQYF. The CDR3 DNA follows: TGTGCCAGCACGTCCGCAGATACGCAGTATTTT.